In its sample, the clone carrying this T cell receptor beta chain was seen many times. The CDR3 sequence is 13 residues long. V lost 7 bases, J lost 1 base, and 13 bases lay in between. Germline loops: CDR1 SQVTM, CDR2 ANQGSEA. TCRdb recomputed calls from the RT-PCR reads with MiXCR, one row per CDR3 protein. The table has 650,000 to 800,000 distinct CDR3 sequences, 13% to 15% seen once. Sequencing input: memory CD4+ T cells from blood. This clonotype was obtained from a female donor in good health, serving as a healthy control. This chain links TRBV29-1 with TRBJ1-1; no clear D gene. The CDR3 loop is CSARRARNTEAFF. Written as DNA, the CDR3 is TGCAGCGCCCGCCGGGCTAGGAACACTGAAGCTTTCTTT. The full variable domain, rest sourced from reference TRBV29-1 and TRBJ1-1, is SAVISQKPSRDICQRGTSLTIQCQVDSQVTMMFWYRQQPGQSLTLIATANQGSEATYESGFVIDKFPISRPNLTFSTLTVSNMSPEDSSIYLCSARRARNTEAFFGQGTRLTVV.